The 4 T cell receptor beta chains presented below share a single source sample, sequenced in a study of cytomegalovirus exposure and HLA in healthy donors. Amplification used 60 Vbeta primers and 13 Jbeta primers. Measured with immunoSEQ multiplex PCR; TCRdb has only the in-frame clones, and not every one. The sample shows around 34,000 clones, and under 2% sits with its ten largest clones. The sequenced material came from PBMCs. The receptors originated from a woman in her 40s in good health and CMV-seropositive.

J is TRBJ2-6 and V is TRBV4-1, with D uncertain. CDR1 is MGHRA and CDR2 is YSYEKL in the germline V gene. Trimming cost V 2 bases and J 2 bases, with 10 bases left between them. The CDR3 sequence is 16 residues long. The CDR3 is CASSQILLAGANVLTF. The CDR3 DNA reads TGCGCCAGCAGCCAAATATTACTGGCTGGGGCCAACGTCCTGACTTTC.

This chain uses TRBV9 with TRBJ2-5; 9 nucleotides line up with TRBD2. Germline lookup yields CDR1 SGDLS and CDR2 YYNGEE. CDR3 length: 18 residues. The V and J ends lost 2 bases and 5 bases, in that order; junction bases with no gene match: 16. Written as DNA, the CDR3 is TGTGCCAGCAGCGTGGGGCGGGCTAGCGGGGCCCTAGGGGAGACCCAGTACTTC. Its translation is CASSVGRASGALGETQYF.

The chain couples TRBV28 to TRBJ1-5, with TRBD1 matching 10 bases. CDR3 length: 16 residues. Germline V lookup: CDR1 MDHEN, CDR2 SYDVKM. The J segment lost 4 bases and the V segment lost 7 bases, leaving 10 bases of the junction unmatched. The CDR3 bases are TGTGCCAGCACGATCACGACGGGACAGGGGAATCAGCCCCAGCATTTT. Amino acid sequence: CASTITTGQGNQPQHF.

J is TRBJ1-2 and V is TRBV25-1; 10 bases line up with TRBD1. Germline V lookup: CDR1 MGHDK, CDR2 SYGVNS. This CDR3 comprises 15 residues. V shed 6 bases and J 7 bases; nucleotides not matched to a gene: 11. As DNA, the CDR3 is TGTGCCAGCAGGGCTCGGGACAGGGGTTTAGGTGGCTACACCTTC. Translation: CASRARDRGLGGYTF.